This TCR beta chain came from a study of blood T cell repertoires in COVID-19. Study background: The cDNA or gDNA used as material had been derived from T cells, B-cell-depleted T cells, or PBMCs.

There are a few counts of this clone. How the authors handled the data: Amplifying reference gene primers gave estimates of nucleated cell counts. Profiled with immunoSEQ multiplex PCR; TCRdb holds only in-frame clones, not every one. V and J calls and clone size are copied from that table; D and trimming were computed from the DNA. The repertoire includes more than 25,000 clones, over 70% of them detected once, and about 51% sits in the top ten. V lost 4 bases, J lost 4 bases, and 8 bases stayed unmatched. The CDR3 contains 15 residues. Germline CDR1 SGHNT, CDR2 YYREEE (reference sequence). The sequencing sample was made of peripheral blood. The chain employs TRBV5-4 and TRBJ2-7; TRBD2 agrees at 10 bases. The TCR comes from a man in his fifties or sixties with active or convalescent COVID-19. The CDR3 nucleotides read TGTGCCAGCAGCCACGAGCGGGAGGGCCCTTACGAGCAGTACTTC. It codes for CASSHEREGPYEQYF.